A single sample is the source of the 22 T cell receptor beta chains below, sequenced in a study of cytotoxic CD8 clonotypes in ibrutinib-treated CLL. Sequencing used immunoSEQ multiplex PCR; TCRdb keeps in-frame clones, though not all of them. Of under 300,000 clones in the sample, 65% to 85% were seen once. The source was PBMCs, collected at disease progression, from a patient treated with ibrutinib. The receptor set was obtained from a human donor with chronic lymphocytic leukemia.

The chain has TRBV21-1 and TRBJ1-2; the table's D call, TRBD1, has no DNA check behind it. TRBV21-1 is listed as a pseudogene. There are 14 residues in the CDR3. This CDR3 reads CASRQVVGNYGYTF. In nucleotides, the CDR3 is TGTGCCAGCCGACAGGTGGTTGGAAACTATGGCTACACCTTC.

CDR3 nucleotide sequence: TGCGCCAGCAGCTTGGAAGGGGAAAGCACAGATACGCAGTATTTT. Translated: CASSLEGESTDTQYF. The V and J genes are TRBV5-1 and TRBJ2-3; weak D call: TRBD1 (5 bases). The CDR3 extends over 15 amino acids. Germline V CDR1 and CDR2: SGHRS, YFSETQ. The V end lost 0 bases, the J end lost 0 bases, and 8 bases lay between the germline ends.

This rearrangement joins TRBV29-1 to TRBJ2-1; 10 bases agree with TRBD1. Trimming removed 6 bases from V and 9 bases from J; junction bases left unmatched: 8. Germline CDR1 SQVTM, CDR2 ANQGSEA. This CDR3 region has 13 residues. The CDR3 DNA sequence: TGCAGCGTAGTGGACAGGGGGATGGGTGAGCAGTTCTTC. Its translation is CSVVDRGMGEQFF.

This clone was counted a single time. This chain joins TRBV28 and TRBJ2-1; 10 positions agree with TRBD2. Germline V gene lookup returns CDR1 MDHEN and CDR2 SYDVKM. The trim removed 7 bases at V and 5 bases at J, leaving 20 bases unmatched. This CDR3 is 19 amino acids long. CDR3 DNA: TGTGCCAGCACATCGGGCCTAGCGGGAGTATCAGGATCTGACAATGAGCAGTTCTTC. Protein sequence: CASTSGLAGVSGSDNEQFF.

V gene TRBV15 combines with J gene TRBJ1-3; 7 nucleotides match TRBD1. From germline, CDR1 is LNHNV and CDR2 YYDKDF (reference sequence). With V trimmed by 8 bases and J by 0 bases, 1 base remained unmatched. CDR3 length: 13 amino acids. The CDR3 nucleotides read TGTGCCACCCGGGACAGCTCTGGAAACACCATATATTTT. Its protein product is CATRDSSGNTIYF.

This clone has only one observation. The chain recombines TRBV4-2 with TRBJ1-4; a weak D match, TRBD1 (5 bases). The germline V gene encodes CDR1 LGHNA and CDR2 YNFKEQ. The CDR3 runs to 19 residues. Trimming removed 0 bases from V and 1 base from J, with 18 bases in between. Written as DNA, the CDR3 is TGTGCCAGCAGCCAAGATCAGGCAGGGTGGTCCCGAACTAATGAAAAACTGTTTTTT. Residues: CASSQDQAGWSRTNEKLFF.

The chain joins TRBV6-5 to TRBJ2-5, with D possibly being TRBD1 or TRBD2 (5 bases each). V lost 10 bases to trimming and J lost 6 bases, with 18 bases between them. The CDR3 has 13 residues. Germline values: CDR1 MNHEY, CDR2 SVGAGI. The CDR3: CATSPGTPQTQYF. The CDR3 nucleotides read TGTGCCACCTCACCCGGGACCCCCCAGACCCAGTACTTC.

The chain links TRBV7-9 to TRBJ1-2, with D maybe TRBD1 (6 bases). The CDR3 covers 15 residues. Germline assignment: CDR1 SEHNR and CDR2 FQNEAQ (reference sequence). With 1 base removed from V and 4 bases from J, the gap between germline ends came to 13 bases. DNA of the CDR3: TGTGCCAGCAGCTTAGGTTGGACAGTCCCCTATGGCTACACCTTC. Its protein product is CASSLGWTVPYGYTF.

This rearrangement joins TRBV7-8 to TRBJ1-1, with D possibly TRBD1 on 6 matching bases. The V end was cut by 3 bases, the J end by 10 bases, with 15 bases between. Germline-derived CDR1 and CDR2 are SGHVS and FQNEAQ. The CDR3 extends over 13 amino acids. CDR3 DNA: TGTGCCAGCAGCTTGGAGGTGGGGGCACGAGCTTTCTTT. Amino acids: CASSLEVGARAFF.

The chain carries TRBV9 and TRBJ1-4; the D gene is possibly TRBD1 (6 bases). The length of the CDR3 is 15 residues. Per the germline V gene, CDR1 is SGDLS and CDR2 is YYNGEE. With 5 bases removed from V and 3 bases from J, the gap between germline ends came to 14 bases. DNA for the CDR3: TGTGCCAGCAGTGGTCGGGGGGCGGCTAATGAAAAACTGTTTTTT. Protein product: CASSGRGAANEKLFF. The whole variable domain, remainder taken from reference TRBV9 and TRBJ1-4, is DSGVTQTPKHLITATGQRVTLRCSPRSGDLSVYWYQQSLDQGLQFLIQYYNGEERAKGNILERFSAQQFPDLHSELNLSSLELGDSALYFCASSGRGAANEKLFFGSGTQLSVL.

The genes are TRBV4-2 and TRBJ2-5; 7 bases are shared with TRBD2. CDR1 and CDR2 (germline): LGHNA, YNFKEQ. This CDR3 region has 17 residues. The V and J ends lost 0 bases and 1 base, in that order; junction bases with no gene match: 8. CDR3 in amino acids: CASSQDPQSGIQETQYF. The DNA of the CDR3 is TGTGCCAGCAGCCAAGACCCCCAGAGCGGGATCCAAGAGACCCAGTACTTC.

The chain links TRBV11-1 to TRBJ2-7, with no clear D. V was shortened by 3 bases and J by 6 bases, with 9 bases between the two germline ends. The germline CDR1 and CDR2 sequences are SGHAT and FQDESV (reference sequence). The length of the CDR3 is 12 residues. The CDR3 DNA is TGTGCCAGCAGCTTCCGAAGTACCGAGCAGTACTTC. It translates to CASSFRSTEQYF. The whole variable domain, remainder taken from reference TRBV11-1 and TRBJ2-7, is EAEVAQSPRYKITEKSQAVAFWCDPISGHATLYWYRQILGQGPELLVQFQDESVVDDSQLPKDRFSAERLKGVDSTLKIQPAELGDSAMYLCASSFRSTEQYFGPGTRLTVT.

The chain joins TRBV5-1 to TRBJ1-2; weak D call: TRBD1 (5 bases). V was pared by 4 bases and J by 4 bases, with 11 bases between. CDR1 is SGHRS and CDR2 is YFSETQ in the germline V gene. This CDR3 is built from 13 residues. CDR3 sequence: CASSVGPLYGYTF. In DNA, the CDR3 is TGCGCCAGCAGCGTGGGACCTCTCTATGGCTACACCTTC.

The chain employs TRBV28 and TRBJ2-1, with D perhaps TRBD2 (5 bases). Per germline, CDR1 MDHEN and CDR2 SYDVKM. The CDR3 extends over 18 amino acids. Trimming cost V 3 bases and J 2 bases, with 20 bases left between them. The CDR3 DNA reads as TGTGCCAGCAGTTTGATCACAGAGGGTTCCGCGCCCTACAATGAGCAGTTCTTC. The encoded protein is CASSLITEGSAPYNEQFF.

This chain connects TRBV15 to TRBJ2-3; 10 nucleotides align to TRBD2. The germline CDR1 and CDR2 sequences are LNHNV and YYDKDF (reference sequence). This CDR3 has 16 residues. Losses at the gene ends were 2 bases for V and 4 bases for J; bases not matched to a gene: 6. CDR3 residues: CATSRTLAGGPDTQYF. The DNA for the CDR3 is TGTGCCACCAGCAGAACCTTAGCGGGAGGCCCAGATACGCAGTATTTT.

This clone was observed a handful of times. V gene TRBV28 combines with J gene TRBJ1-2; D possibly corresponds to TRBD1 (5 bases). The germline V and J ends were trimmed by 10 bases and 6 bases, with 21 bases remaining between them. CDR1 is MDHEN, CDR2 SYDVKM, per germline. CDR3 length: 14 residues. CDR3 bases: TGTGCCACCATTGGGACGTCCCTACGGGATGGCTACACCTTC. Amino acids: CATIGTSLRDGYTF.

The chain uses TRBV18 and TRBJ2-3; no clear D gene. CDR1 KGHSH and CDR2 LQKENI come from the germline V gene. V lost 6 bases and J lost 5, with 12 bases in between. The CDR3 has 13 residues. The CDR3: CASSKRLGDTQYF. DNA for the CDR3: TGTGCCAGCTCGAAACGGCTGGGAGATACGCAGTATTTT.

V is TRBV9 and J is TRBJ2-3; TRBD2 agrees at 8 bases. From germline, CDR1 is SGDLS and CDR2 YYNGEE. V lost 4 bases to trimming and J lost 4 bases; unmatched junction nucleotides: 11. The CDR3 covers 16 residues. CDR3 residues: CASSPRYGLAADTQYF. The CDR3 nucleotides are TGTGCCAGCAGCCCTCGATACGGACTAGCAGCAGATACGCAGTATTTT.

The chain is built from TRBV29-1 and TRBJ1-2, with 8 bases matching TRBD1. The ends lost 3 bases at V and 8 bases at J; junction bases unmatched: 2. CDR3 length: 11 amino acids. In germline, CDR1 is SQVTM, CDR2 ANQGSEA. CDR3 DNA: TGCAGCGTTGAGGACAGGGAGGGCTACACCTTC. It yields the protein CSVEDREGYTF.

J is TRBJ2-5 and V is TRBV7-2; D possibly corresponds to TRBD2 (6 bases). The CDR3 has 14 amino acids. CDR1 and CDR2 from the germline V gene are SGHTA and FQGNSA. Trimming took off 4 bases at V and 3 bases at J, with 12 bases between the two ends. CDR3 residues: CASSSLGGKETQYF. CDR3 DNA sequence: TGTGCCAGCAGCTCGCTGGGGGGAAAAGAGACCCAGTACTTC.

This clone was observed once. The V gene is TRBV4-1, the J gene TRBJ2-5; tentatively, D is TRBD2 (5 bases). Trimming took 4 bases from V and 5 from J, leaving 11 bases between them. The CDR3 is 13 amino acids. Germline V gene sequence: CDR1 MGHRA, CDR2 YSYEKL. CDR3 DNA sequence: TGCGCCAGCAGCCTGGGAGTTTTGGAGACCCAGTACTTC. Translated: CASSLGVLETQYF.

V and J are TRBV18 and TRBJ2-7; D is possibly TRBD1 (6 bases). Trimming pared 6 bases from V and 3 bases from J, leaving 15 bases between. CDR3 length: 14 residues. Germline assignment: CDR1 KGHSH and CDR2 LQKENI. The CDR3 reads CASSSSWTDYEQYF. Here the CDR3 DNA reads TGTGCCAGCTCGTCCTCATGGACAGACTACGAGCAGTACTTC.